Below, one T cell receptor (beta chain) is given with its context. This specimen includes other DNA sequences encoding the same CDR3. As handled by the study authors: Estimation of nucleated cell counts relied on the amplification of reference gene primers. Sequenced by immunoSEQ multiplex PCR; TCRdb stores in-frame clones only, minus some. Clone size and V and J calls were adopted from that table, with D and trimming inferred from the DNA. This table holds approximately 300,000 clones, more than 80% found once. This specimen comes from a study of blood T cell repertoires in COVID-19. This CDR3 region has 14 residues. J lost 4 bases, V lost 1 base, and 1 base had no gene match. Germline V lookup: CDR1 SEHNR, CDR2 FQNEAQ (reference sequence).

This chain links TRBV7-9 with TRBJ1-5; 7 bases line up with TRBD1. The clonotype comes from a woman aged 25 to 39 with COVID-19, enrolled during active disease. What was sequenced was peripheral blood. CDR3 sequence reads: CASSLDRGNQPQHF. The CDR3 nucleotides read TGTGCCAGCAGCTTAGACAGGGGTAATCAGCCCCAGCATTTT.